This T cell receptor (beta chain) derives from a study of blood T cell repertoires in COVID-19. As for the study in general: Researchers got acute and convalescent COVID-19 samples from the United States, Italy and Spain. Sources were T cells, B-cell-depleted T cells, or PBMCs; the material itself was cDNA or gDNA.

Per the authors' pipeline: Reference gene primer amplification yielded estimated nucleated cell counts. The data were produced by immunoSEQ multiplex PCR, yet TCRdb's version contains in-frame clones alone and is incomplete. The V and J calls and clone size come from that table; D and trimming were worked out from the DNA. The sample consists of nearly 65,000 clones, approximately 79% of them appearing once. The germline CDR1 and CDR2 sequences are LNHDA and SQIVND (reference sequence). This CDR3 is built from 16 residues. The germline V and J ends were trimmed by 6 bases and 3 bases, with 20 bases remaining between them.

The TCR sequence derives from a human donor in a cohort sampled during active COVID-19. The chain is built from TRBV19 and TRBJ1-1; D gene ambiguous. The material sequenced was peripheral blood. DNA of the CDR3: TGTGCCAGTAGGCTGGCCCGAGAGGGCCTTTACACTGAAGCTTTCTTT. Its protein product is CASRLAREGLYTEAFF.